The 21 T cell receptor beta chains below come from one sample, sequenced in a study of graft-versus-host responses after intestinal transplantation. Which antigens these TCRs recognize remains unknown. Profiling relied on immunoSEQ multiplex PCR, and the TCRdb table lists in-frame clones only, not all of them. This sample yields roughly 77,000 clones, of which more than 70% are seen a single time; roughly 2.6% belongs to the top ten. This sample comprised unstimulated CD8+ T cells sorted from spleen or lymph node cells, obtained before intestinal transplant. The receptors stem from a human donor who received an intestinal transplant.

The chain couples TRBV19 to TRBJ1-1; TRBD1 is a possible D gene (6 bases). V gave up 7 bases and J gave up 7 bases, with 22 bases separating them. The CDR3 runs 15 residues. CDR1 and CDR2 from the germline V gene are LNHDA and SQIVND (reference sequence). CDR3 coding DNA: TGTGCCAGTATTTCCCCTTGGGTAGGGGGTGGTGAAGCTTTCTTT. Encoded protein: CASISPWVGGGEAFF.

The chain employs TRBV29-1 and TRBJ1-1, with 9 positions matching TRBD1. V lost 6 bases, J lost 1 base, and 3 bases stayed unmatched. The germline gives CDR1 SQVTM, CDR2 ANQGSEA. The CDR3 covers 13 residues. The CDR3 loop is CSVMTGGNTEAFF. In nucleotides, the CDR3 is TGCAGCGTCATGACAGGGGGGAACACTGAAGCTTTCTTT.

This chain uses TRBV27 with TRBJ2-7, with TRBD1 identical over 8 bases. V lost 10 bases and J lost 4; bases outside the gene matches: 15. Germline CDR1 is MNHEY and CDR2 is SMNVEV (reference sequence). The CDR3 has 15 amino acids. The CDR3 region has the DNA TGTGCCACCCAACCGTGGACAGGGAAGGGATACGAGCAGTACTTC. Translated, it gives CATQPWTGKGYEQYF.

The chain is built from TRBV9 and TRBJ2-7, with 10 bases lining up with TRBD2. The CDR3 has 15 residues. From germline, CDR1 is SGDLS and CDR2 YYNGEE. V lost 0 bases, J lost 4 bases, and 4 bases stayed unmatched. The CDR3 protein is CASSVGLAGVYEQYF. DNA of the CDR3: TGTGCCAGCAGCGTAGGGCTAGCGGGAGTATACGAGCAGTACTTC.

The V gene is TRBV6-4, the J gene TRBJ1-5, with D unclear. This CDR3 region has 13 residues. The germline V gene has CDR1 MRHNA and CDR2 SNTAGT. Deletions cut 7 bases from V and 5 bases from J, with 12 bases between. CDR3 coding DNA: TGTGCCAGCAAGAGGAGAAACGATCAGCCCCAGCATTTT. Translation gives CASKRRNDQPQHF.

CDR3 DNA: TGTGCCAGCAGACTAAGATCTTTTAGCTCCTACAATGAGCAGTTCTTC. Translation: CASRLRSFSSYNEQFF. The chain has TRBV7-8 and TRBJ2-1; D not certain. This CDR3 has 16 residues. Trimming pared 6 bases from V and 0 bases from J, leaving 15 bases between. Per germline, CDR1 SGHVS and CDR2 FQNEAQ.

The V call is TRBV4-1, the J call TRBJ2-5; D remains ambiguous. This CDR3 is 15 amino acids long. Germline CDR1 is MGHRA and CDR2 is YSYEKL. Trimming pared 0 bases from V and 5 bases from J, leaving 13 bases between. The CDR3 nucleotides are TGCGCCAGCAGCCAAGATCTGGAACCGAGGGAGACCCAGTACTTC. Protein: CASSQDLEPRETQYF.

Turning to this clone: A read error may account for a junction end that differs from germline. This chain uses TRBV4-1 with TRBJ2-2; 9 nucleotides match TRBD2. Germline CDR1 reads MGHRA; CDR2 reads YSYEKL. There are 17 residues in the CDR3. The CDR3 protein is CASSQEGLAGNTEELFF. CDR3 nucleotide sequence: TGCGCCAGCAGCCAAGAAGGGCTAGCGGGGAACACCGAGGAGCTGTTTTTT.

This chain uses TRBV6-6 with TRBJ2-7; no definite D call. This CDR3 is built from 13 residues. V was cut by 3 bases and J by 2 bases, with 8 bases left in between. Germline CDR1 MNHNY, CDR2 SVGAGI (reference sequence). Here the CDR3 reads CASSYSVTYEQYF. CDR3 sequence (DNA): TGTGCCAGCAGTTATTCAGTTACCTACGAGCAGTACTTC.

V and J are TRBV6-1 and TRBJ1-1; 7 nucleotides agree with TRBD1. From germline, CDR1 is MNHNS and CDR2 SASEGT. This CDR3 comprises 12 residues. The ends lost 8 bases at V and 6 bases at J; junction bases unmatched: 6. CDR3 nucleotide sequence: TGTGCCAGCCGAACAGGGGCTGCTGAAGCTTTCTTT. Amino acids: CASRTGAAEAFF.

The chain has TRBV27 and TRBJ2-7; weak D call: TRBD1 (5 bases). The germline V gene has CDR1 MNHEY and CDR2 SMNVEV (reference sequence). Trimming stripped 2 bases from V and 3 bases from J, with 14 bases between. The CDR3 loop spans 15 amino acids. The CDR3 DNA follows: TGTGCCAGCAGTTTAAGGGCGGACACTCTCTACGAGCAGTACTTC. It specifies CASSLRADTLYEQYF.

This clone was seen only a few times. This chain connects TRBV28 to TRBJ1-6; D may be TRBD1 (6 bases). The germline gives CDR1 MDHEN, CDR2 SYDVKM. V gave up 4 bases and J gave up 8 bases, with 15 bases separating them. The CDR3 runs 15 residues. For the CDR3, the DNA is TGTGCCAGCAGTTCCAAGGACAGTGTAGATTCACCCCTCCACTTT. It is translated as CASSSKDSVDSPLHF.

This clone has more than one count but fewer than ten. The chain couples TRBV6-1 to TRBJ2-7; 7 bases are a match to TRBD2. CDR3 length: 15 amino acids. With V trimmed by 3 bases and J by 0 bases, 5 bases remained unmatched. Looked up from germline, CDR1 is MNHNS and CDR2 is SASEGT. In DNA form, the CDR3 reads TGTGCCAGCAGTGATGGGGAGGGTACCTCCTACGAGCAGTACTTC. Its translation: CASSDGEGTSYEQYF.

CDR3 nucleotides: TGTGCCAGCAGCCAAGAACTCGTGGGCACTAATGAAAAACTGTTTTTT. Its protein product is CASSQELVGTNEKLFF. The chain recombines TRBV14 with TRBJ1-4; unclear D gene. Germline values: CDR1 SGHDN, CDR2 FVKESK. The CDR3 loop spans 16 amino acids. V was shortened by 0 bases and J by 2 bases, with 10 bases between the two germline ends.

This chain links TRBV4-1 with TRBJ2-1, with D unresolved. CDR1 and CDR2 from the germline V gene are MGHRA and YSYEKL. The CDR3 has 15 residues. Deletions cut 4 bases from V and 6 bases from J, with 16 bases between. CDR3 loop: CASSPPLGRGNEQFF. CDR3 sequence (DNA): TGCGCCAGCAGCCCCCCTTTGGGCCGTGGCAATGAGCAGTTCTTC.

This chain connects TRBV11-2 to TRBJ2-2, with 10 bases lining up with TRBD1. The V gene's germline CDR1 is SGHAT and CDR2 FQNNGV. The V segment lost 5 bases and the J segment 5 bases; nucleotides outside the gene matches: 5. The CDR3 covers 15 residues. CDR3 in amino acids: CASSARTGGTGELFF. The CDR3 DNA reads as TGTGCCAGCAGCGCACGGACAGGGGGGACCGGGGAGCTGTTTTTT. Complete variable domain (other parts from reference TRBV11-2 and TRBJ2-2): EAGVAQSPRYKIIEKRQSVAFWCNPISGHATLYWYQQILGQGPKLLIQFQNNGVVDDSQLPKDRFSAERLKGVDSTLKIQPAKLEDSAVYLCASSARTGGTGELFFGEGSRLTVL.

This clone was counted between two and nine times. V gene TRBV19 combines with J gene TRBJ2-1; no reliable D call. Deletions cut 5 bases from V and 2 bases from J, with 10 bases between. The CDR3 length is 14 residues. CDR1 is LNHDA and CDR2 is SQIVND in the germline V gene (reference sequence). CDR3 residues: CASSLRSPYNEQFF. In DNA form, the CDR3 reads TGTGCCAGTAGTCTCCGGAGTCCCTACAATGAGCAGTTCTTC.

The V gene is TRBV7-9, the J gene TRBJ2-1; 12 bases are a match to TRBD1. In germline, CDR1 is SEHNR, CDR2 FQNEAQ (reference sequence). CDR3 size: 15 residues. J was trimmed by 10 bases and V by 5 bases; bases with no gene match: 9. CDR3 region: CASSGDRGPTSEQFF. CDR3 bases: TGTGCCAGCAGCGGGGACAGGGGGCCAACTAGCGAGCAGTTCTTC.

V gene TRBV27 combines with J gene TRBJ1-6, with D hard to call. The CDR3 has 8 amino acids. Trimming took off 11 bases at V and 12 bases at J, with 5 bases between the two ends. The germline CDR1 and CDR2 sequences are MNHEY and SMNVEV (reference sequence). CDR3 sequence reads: CALRPLHF. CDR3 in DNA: TGTGCCCTCCGACCCCTCCACTTT.

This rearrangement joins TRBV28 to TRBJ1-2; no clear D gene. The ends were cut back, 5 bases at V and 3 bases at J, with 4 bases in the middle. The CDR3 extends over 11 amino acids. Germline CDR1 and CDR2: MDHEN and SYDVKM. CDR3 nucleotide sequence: TGTGCCAGCAGTCCGGACTATGGCTACACCTTC. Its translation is CASSPDYGYTF.

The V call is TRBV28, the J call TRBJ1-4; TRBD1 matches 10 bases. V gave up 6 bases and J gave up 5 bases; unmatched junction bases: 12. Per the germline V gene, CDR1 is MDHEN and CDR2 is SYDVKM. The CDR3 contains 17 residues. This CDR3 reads CASSPGQGKTWNEKLFF. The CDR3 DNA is TGTGCCAGCAGCCCGGGACAGGGGAAGACTTGGAATGAAAAACTGTTTTTT.